The rows below give T cell receptor beta chains drawn from one sample of a study of T cell changes during pregnancy in multiple sclerosis. Generated by immunoSEQ multiplex PCR, the TCRdb table keeps only in-frame clones and is missing some. This sample has approximately 70,000 clones, with 94% found just once. Sample: CD4+ T cells from peripheral blood mononuclear cells, taken after pregnancy. These TCRs come from a female donor with multiple sclerosis, enrolled in a pregnancy study. CDR3s include the opening cysteine and the closing phenylalanine or tryptophan. The D gene is left open where the match is weak. Clone size is not always given. Where it is, it says once, few, many or a class for expanded clones.

TRBV30	.	.	TRBJ1-5	TGTGCCTGGAGCCCAGGTGCTCCTAATCAGCCCCAGCATTTT	CAWSPGAPNQPQHF
TRBV7-2	once	.	TRBJ1-4	TGTGCCAGCAGCTTTAGCGGGGGGGAAAAACTGTTTTTT	CASSFSGGEKLFF
TRBV27	.	.	TRBJ1-5	TGTGCCAGCAGTTTACAGGGACTTAGCAATCAGCCCCAGCATTTT	CASSLQGLSNQPQHF
TRBV27	.	TRBD1	TRBJ2-1	TGTGCCAGCAAAAAGGACAGGGGGCCGGGCAATGAGCAGTTCTTC	CASKKDRGPGNEQFF
TRBV6-5	.	.	TRBJ1-6	TGTGCCAGCAGTTACTCTACAGGGTATAATTCACCCCTCCACTTT	CASSYSTGYNSPLHF
TRBV5-4	.	TRBD2	TRBJ2-7	TGTGCCAGCAGCCATTCTAGCGGGCTCTCCTACGAGCAGTACTTC	CASSHSSGLSYEQYF
TRBV9	.	TRBD1	TRBJ2-1	TGTGCCAGCAGCGTCGTGGACAGGTCCTACAATGAGCAGTTCTTC	CASSVVDRSYNEQFF
TRBV19	once	.	TRBJ2-2	TGTGCCAGTAGTATTACAGCGAACACCGGGGAGCTGTTTTTT	CASSITANTGELFF
TRBV15	.	.	TRBJ1-5	TGTGCCACCAGCAGAGATAGCAGTAAAAATCAGCCCCAGCATTTT	CATSRDSSKNQPQHF
TRBV7-8	.	TRBD2	TRBJ2-5	TGTGCCAGCAGCTTGGGGGGACTACAAGAGACCCAGTACTTC	CASSLGGLQETQYF
TRBV6-5	.	.	TRBJ1-1	TGTGCCAGCAGCTCTTACTCGGGTCCGAACACTGAAGCTTTCTTT	CASSSYSGPNTEAFF
TRBV30	.	.	TRBJ2-5	TGTGCCTTCGGGGGGGGAGGGGGCATAGGAGAGACCCAGTACTTC	CAFGGGGGIGETQYF
TRBV19	few	.	TRBJ1-1	TGTGCCAGTAGTATTCGGGGGTCGAACACTGAAGCTTTCTTT	CASSIRGSNTEAFF
TRBV6-5	.	TRBD2	TRBJ2-1	TGTGCCAGCGGGAGGCGGGAGGGATACTACAATGAGCAGTTCTTC	CASGRREGYYNEQFF
TRBV7-3	.	TRBD2	TRBJ2-3	TGTGCCAGCAGCTCCAGCGGGATTGTCGCAGATACGCAGTATTTT	CASSSSGIVADTQYF
TRBV11-3	.	TRBD1	TRBJ2-3	TGTGCCAGCAGTTATGGGACAGGGAGCACAGATACGCAGTATTTT	CASSYGTGSTDTQYF
TRBV7-2	.	TRBD1	TRBJ1-4	TGTGCCAGCAGCTTATCGGACAGGGGTAATGAAAAACTGTTTTTT	CASSLSDRGNEKLFF
TRBV19	.	.	TRBJ1-1	TGTGCCAGTAGTATGACGTTACACAGTGAAGCTTTCTTT	CASSMTLHSEAFF
TRBV5-5	.	TRBD1	TRBJ1-2	TGTGCCAGCAAAAGACAGGGGAACTATGGCTACACCTTC	CASKRQGNYGYTF
TRBV7-9	.	TRBD1	TRBJ2-7	TGTGCCAGCAGCCTCTTGACAGGGGGCAACGAGCAGTACTTC	CASSLLTGGNEQYF
TRBV14	.	TRBD2	TRBJ2-3	TGTGCCAGCGGCGGGAGGGCCACAGATACGCAGTATTTT	CASGGRATDTQYF
TRBV6-5	.	TRBD1	TRBJ1-1	TGTGCCAGCAGTTACTCGGGACAGATGAACACTGAAGCTTTCTTT	CASSYSGQMNTEAFF
TRBV12-5	.	TRBD1	TRBJ2-3	TGTGCTAGTGGTTCTGGACAGGGGAGGGCAGATACGCAGTATTTT	CASGSGQGRADTQYF
TRBV9	.	TRBD2	TRBJ2-1	TGTGCCAGCAGTGTCGGGACTAGCTTTCCCCCAGGGCTTTACAATGAGCAGTTCTTC	CASSVGTSFPPGLYNEQFF
TRBV21-1	.	.	TRBJ1-5	TGTGCCAGCAGCAAAGCGCTGGCGGAGACGGGTGGGGAGGCCGTCGATCAGCCCCAGCATTTT	CASSKALAETGGEAVDQPQHF
TRBV19	.	.	TRBJ2-3	TGTGCCAGTAGTATTGTTGGGCTCCAGGGACTCGCCACAAGTACGCAGTATTTT	CASSIVGLQGLATSTQYF
TRBV6-4	.	.	TRBJ1-4	TGTGCCAGCAGTAGAACGAAGCTAGGACAGTTGGATAATGAAAAACTGTTTTTT	CASSRTKLGQLDNEKLFF
TRBV5-6	.	.	TRBJ2-5	TGTGCCAGCAGCTTCAGTCGCACGTACCAAGAGACCCAGTACTTC	CASSFSRTYQETQYF
TRBV7-2	.	TRBD1	TRBJ1-1	TGTGCCAGCAGCTTAGAGGGCACACCCGGGACAGGGTTTGAAGCTTTCTTT	CASSLEGTPGTGFEAFF
TRBV6-6	.	.	TRBJ1-1	TGTGCCAGCAGCGCGGGGGAGGGCTTGACTGAAGCTTTCTTT	CASSAGEGLTEAFF
TRBV7-2	.	TRBD2	TRBJ2-7	TGTGCCAGCAGCGAGACGGGACTACCCTACGAGCAGTACTTC	CASSETGLPYEQYF
TRBV19	.	TRBD2	TRBJ2-1	TGTGCCAGTAGTATTGTAACTAGCGGGATCTACAATGAGCAGTTCTTC	CASSIVTSGIYNEQFF
TRBV19	.	.	TRBJ1-1	TGTGCCAGTAGTAACCAGGGCCGTCACATTGTTTTCTTT	CASSNQGRHIVFF
TRBV2	.	.	TRBJ2-1	TGTGCCAGCAGTGACAGGGAACCATACAATGAGCAGTTCTTC	CASSDREPYNEQFF
TRBV2	.	TRBD1	TRBJ1-5	TGTGCCAGCAGTGAAGCGAGGACAGGGGGGCAGCCCCAGCATTTT	CASSEARTGGQPQHF
TRBV5-4	.	.	TRBJ2-7	TGTGCCAGCAGCGACCGGCGGTCCAGCTCCTACGAGCAGTACTTC	CASSDRRSSSYEQYF
TRBV28	.	.	TRBJ2-3	TGTGCCAGCAGTTTTTCGGGGGATGGCACAGATACGCAGTATTTT	CASSFSGDGTDTQYF
TRBV5-4	.	TRBD2	TRBJ2-1	TGTGCCAGCAGCTTGGGGCCGGGAGGGTACAATGAGCAGTTCTTC	CASSLGPGGYNEQFF
TRBV6-5	once	.	TRBJ1-1	TGTGCCAGCAGACTAGACAGGACTGCGAACACTGAAGCTTTCTTT	CASRLDRTANTEAFF
TRBV6-5	.	TRBD2	TRBJ2-1	TGTGCCAGCAGTTTCCTCCTAGCGGGAGGGCCCAATGAGCAGTTCTTC	CASSFLLAGGPNEQFF
TRBV7-2	.	.	TRBJ2-3	TGTGCCAGCAGCTTAGGCGGGGCCAGGGATACGCAGTATTTT	CASSLGGARDTQYF
TRBV7-9	.	TRBD2	TRBJ2-2	TGTGCCAGCAGCTTAGGTACTAGCGGGAAGGCCGGGGAGCTGTTTTTT	CASSLGTSGKAGELFF
TRBV5-6	.	TRBD2	TRBJ2-1	TGTGCCAGCAGCTTACCGGGAGGGCAGGGAAATGAGCAGTTCTTC	CASSLPGGQGNEQFF
TRBV9	.	TRBD2	TRBJ2-3	TGTGCCAGCAGCGTTCCACCGGGACTAGCGGGACCGGAATTCACAGATACGCAGTATTTT	CASSVPPGLAGPEFTDTQYF
TRBV11-2	once	TRBD1	TRBJ1-5	TGTGCCAGCAGCCACGGGACAGGGGGGGTAGAGCCCCAGCATTTT	CASSHGTGGVEPQHF
TRBV19	.	.	TRBJ1-4	TGTGCCAGTAGCACCGGGAGTAATGAAAAACTGTTTTTT	CASSTGSNEKLFF
TRBV2	.	TRBD1	TRBJ2-7	TGTGCCAGCATCATCGACAGGGGCTCCTACGAGCAGTACTTC	CASIIDRGSYEQYF
TRBV28	once	.	TRBJ1-4	TGTGCCTCCTCCTTAACGGGGACAACAACTAATGAAAAACTGTTTTTT	CASSLTGTTTNEKLFF
TRBV15	.	.	TRBJ2-5	TGTGCCACCAGCAGAGGTTCTTTCGGGGAGACCCAGTACTTC	CATSRGSFGETQYF
TRBV9	once	TRBD2	TRBJ2-1	TGTGCCAGCAGCCCAGAGGGGAGACTAGCGGTCCCCTACAATGAGCAGTTCTTC	CASSPEGRLAVPYNEQFF
TRBV18	.	.	TRBJ1-5	TGTGCCAGCTCACCCTCGAACTCCCAGCCCCAGCATTTT	CASSPSNSQPQHF
TRBV5-1	.	TRBD1	TRBJ1-3	TGCGCCAGCAGCCTCCGGACAGGCTCAAGCTCTGGAAACACCATATATTTT	CASSLRTGSSSGNTIYF
TRBV18	.	TRBD1	TRBJ1-3	TGTGCCAGCTCACGAGACAGGGCTGCGCACTCTGGAAACACCATATATTTT	CASSRDRAAHSGNTIYF
TRBV19	once	TRBD2	TRBJ2-3	TGTGCCAGTAGGCCGGGGGGAGCCACAGATACGCAGTATTTT	CASRPGGATDTQYF